Below, 2 T cell receptor beta chains from the same sample are listed, as sequenced in a study of blood T cell repertoires in COVID-19. Clones were read by immunoSEQ multiplex PCR, and TCRdb kept only the in-frame ones, dropping some. The sample holds a few hundred thousand clones, about 90% seen once. The specimen sequenced was PBMCs or T cells enriched from blood (not recorded which). These receptors all come from a woman in her late teens or twenties with acute COVID-19.

The V call is TRBV7-2, the J call TRBJ1-2; no firm D call. CDR3 length: 14 residues. The germline V gene has CDR1 SGHTA and CDR2 FQGNSA. Deletions cut 4 bases from V and 8 bases from J, with 17 bases between. The CDR3 spells CASSSRGGSGGYTF. The CDR3 DNA sequence: TGTGCCAGCAGCTCGCGGGGAGGCTCTGGGGGCTACACCTTC. The variable domain in full, with the rest retrieved from reference TRBV7-2 and TRBJ1-2, is GAGVSQSPSNKVTEKGKDVELRCDPISGHTALYWYRQSLGQGLEFLIYFQGNSAPDKSGLPSDRFSAERTGGSVSTLTIQRTQQEDSAVYLCASSSRGGSGGYTFGSGTRLTVV.

This chain joins TRBV5-6 and TRBJ2-7; 8 bases are a match to TRBD1. This CDR3 has 15 amino acids. J lost 1 base, V lost 4 bases, and 7 bases had no gene match. Germline V CDR1 and CDR2: SGHDT, YYEEEE. The CDR3, as DNA: TGTGCCAGCAGCCGCCCGGGACAGGTGTCCTACGAGCAGTACTTC. It yields the protein CASSRPGQVSYEQYF. Combining the CDR3 with reference TRBV5-6 and TRBJ2-7 gives the whole variable domain DAGVTQSPTHLIKTRGQQVTLRCSPKSGHDTVSWYQQALGQGPQFIFQYYEEEERQRGNFPDRFSGHQFPNYSSELNVNALLLGDSALYLCASSRPGQVSYEQYFGPGTRLTVT.